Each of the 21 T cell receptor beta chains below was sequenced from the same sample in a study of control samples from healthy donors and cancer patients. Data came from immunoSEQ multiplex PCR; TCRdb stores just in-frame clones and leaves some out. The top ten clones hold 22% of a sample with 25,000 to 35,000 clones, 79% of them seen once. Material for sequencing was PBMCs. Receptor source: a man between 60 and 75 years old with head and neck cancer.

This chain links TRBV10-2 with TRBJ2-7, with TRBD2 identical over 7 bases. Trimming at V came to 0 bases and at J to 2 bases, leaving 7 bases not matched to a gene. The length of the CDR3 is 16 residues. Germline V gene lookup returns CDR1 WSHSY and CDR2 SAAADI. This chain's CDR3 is CASSESPSGPAYEQYF. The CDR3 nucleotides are TGCGCCAGCAGTGAGTCGCCTAGCGGACCTGCCTACGAGCAGTACTTC.

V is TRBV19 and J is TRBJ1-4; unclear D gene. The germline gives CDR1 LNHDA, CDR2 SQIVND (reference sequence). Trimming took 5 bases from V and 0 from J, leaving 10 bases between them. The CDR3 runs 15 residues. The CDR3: CASSSYVATNEKLFF. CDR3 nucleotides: TGTGCCAGTAGTTCCTACGTAGCAACTAATGAAAAACTGTTTTTT. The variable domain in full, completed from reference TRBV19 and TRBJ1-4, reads DGGITQSPKYLFRKEGQNVTLSCEQNLNHDAMYWYRQDPGQGLRLIYYSQIVNDFQKGDIAEGYSVSREKKESFPLTVTSAQKNPTAFYLCASSSYVATNEKLFFGSGTQLSVL.

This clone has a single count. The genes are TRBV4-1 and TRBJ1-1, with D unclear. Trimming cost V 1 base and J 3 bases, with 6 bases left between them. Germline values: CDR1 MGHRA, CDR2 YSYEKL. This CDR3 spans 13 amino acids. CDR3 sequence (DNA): TGCGCCAGCAGCCAAGTGATGTACACTGAAGCTTTCTTT. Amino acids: CASSQVMYTEAFF.

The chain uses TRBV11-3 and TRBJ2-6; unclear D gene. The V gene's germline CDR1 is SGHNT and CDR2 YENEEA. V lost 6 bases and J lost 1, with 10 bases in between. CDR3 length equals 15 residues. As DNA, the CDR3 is TGTGCCAGCAGTAACACAGCGTCTGGGGCCAACGTCCTGACTTTC. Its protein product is CASSNTASGANVLTF.

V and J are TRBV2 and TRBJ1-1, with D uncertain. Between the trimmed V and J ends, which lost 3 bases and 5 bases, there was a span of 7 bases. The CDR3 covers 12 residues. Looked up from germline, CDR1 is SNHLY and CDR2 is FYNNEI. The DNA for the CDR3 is TGTGCCAGCAGTGACGGCTCAACTGAAGCTTTCTTT. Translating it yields CASSDGSTEAFF. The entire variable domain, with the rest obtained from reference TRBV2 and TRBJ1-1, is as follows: EPEVTQTPSHQVTQMGQEVILRCVPISNHLYFYWYRQILGQKVEFLVSFYNNEISEKSEIFDDQFSVERPDGSNFTLKIRSTKLEDSAMYFCASSDGSTEAFFGQGTRLTVV.

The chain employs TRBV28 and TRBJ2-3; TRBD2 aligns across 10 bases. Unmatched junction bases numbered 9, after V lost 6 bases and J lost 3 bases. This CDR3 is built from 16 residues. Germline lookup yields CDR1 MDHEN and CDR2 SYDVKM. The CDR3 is CASSTPLAGVTDTQYF. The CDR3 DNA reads TGTGCCAGCAGCACCCCGCTAGCGGGAGTGACAGATACGCAGTATTTT.

The chain's CDR3 is CASSLGTSEAFF. CDR3 in DNA: TGTGCCAGCAGCCTTGGGACTTCTGAAGCTTTCTTT. The gene calls are TRBV3-1 (or the pseudogene TRBV3-2) and TRBJ1-1; TRBD1 is a possible D gene (5 bases). V was pared by 4 bases and J by 6 bases, with 9 bases between. Germline loops: CDR1 LGHDT, CDR2 YNNKEL (reference sequence). The CDR3 contains 12 residues.

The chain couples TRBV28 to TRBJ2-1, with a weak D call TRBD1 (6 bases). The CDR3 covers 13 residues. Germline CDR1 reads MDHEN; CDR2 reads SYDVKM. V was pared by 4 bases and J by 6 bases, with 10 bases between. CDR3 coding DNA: TGTGCCAGCAGTTACAACAGGGTCAATGAGCAGTTCTTC. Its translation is CASSYNRVNEQFF.

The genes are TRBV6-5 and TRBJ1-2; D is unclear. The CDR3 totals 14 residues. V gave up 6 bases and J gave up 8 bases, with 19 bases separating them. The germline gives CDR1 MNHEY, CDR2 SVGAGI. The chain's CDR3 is CASRKGPEFGGYTF. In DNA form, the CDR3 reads TGTGCCAGCAGGAAAGGCCCAGAGTTCGGGGGCTACACCTTC.

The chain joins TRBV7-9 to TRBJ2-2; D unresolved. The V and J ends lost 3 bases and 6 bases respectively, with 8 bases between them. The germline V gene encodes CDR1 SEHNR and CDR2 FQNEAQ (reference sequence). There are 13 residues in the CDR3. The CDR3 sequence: CASSLAGPGELFF. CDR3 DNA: TGTGCCAGCAGCTTGGCAGGCCCCGGGGAGCTGTTTTTT.

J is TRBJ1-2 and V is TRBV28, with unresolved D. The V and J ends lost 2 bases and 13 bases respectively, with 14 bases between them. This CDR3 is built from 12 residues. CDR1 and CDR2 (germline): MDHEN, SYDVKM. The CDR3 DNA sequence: TGTGCCAGCAGTTTAGCCCTGAACAGCTGCACCTTC. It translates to CASSLALNSCTF.

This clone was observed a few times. The CDR3 loop reads CASSPESTGNTIYF. CDR3 nucleotides: TGCGCCAGCAGCCCGGAATCCACTGGAAACACCATATATTTT. The V gene is TRBV5-1, the J gene TRBJ1-3; unclear D gene. The germline V and J ends were trimmed by 4 bases and 2 bases, with 10 bases remaining between them. This CDR3 has 14 residues. The V gene's germline CDR1 is SGHRS and CDR2 YFSETQ.

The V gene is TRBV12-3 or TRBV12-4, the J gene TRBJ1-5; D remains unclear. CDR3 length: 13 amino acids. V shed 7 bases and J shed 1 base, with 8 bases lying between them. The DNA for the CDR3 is TGTGCCAGCACCCGAGGGAGCAATCAGCCCCAGCATTTT. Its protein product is CASTRGSNQPQHF.

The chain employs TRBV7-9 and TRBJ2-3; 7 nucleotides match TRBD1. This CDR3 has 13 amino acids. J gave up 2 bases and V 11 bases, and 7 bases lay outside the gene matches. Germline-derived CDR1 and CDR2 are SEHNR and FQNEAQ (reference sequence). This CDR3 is CAWGQRLTDTQYF. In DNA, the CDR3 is TGTGCCTGGGGACAGCGACTCACAGATACGCAGTATTTT.

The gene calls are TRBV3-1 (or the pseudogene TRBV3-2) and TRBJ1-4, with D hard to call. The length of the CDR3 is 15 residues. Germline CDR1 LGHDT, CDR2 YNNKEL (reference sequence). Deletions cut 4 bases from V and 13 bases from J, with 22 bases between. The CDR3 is CASSRLFGLMDGLFF. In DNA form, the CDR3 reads TGTGCCAGCAGCCGACTGTTCGGACTAATGGATGGACTGTTTTTT.

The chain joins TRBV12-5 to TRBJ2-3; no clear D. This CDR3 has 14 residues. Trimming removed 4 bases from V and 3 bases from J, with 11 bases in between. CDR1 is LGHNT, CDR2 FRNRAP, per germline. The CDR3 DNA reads TGTGCTAGTGGTTCCCGACCTCTTACAGATACGCAGTATTTT. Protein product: CASGSRPLTDTQYF.

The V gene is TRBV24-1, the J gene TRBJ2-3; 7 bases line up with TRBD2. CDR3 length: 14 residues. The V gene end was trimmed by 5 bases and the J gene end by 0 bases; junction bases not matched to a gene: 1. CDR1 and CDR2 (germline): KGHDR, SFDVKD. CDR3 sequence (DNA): TGTGCCACCAGTGGGACTAGAAGCACAGATACGCAGTATTTT. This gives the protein CATSGTRSTDTQYF.

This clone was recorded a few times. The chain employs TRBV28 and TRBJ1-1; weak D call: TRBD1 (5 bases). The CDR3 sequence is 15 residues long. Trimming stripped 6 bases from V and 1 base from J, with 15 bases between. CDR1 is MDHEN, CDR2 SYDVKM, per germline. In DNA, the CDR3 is TGTGCCAGCAGCCGGGCGGGGAGGGGGAACACTGAAGCTTTCTTT. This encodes CASSRAGRGNTEAFF.

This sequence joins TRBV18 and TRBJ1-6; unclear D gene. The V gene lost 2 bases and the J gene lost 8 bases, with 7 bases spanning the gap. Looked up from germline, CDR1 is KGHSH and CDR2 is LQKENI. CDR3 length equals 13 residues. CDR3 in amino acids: CASSPGRDSPLHF. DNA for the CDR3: TGTGCCAGCTCACCAGGACGGGATTCACCCCTCCACTTT.

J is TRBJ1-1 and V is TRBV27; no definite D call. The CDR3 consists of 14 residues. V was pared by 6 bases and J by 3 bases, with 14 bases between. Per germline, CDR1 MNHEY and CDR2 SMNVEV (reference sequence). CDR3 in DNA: TGTGCCAGCAGCTCCTTGGAGACACACACTGAAGCTTTCTTT. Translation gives CASSSLETHTEAFF.

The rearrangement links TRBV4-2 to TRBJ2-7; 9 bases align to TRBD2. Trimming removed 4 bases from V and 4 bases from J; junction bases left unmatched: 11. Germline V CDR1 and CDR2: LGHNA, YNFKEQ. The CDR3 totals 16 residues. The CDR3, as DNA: TGTGCCAGCAGCCCGTCGATGGGTAGCGGGAGTTACGAGCAGTACTTC. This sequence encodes CASSPSMGSGSYEQYF.